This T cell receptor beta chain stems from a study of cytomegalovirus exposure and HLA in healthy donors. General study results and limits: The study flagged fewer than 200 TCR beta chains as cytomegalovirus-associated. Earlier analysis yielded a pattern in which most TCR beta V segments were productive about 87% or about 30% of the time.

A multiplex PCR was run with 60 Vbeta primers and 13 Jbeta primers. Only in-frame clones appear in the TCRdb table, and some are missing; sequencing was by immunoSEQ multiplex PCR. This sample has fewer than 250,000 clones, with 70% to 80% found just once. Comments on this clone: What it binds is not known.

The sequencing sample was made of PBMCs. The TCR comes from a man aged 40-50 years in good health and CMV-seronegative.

The CDR3 sequence: CASSLGDRASPLHF. In DNA form, the CDR3 reads TGTGCCAGCAGCTTAGGGGACAGGGCTTCACCCCTCCACTTT. This chain uses TRBV7-2 with TRBJ1-6; TRBD1 matches at 9 bases. V dropped 1 base and J dropped 9; count of bases not matched to a gene: 1. Per the germline V gene, CDR1 is SGHTA and CDR2 is FQGNSA. The CDR3 spans 14 residues.